What follows describes a single T cell receptor (beta chain). What it recognizes is unknown. CD4+ cells yielded CD45RA+ naive and CD45RA-negative memory subsets. Sequencing used immunoSEQ multiplex PCR; TCRdb keeps in-frame clones, though not all of them. The sample yields about 2.4 million clones, 93% seen once. This sample is part of a study of shared clonotypes between healthy human individuals. Study-level results: In four donors, approximately 5% of naive CD4 clonotypes appeared in common. Larger richness was generally estimated for naive than memory subsets.

The CDR3 is made up of 12 amino acids. The ends were cut back, 1 base at V and 13 bases at J, with 14 bases in the middle. CDR1 and CDR2 from the germline V gene are GTSNPN and SVGIG (reference sequence). This clonotype was sampled from a man aged 18-30 years in good health. Some clones in this sample may be carry-over from other donors' samples. The J gene is TRBJ2-1, the V gene TRBV30; D gene uncertain. Sequenced input: naive CD4+ T cells from PBMCs. Stated subset: CD45RA+ positively selected. CDR3 amino acids: CAWSDQSGTQFF. The DNA for the CDR3 is TGTGCCTGGAGTGATCAATCAGGAACCCAGTTCTTC.